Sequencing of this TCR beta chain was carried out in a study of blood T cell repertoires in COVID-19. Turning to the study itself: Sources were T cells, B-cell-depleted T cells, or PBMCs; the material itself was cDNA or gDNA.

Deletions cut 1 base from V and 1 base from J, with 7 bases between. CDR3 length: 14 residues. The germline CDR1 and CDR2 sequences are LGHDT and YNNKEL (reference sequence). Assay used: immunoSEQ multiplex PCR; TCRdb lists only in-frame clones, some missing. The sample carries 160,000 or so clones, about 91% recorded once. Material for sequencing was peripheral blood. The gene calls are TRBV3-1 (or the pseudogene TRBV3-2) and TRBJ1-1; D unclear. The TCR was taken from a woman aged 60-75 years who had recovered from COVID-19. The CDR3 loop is CASSQGEANTEAFF. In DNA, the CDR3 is TGTGCCAGCAGCCAAGGGGAGGCGAACACTGAAGCTTTCTTT.